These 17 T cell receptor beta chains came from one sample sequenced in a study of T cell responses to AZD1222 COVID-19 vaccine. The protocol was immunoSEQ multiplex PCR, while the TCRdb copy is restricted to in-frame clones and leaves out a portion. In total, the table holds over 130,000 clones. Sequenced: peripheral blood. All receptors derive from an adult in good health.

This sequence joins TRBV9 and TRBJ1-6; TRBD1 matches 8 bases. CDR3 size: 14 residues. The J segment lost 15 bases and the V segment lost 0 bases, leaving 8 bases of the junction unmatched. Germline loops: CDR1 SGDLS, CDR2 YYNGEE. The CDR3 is CASSVAPTGDYLHF. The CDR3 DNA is TGTGCCAGCAGCGTAGCCCCGACAGGGGATTACCTCCACTTT. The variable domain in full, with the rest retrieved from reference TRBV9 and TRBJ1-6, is DSGVTQTPKHLITATGQRVTLRCSPRSGDLSVYWYQQSLDQGLQFLIQYYNGEERAKGNILERFSAQQFPDLHSELNLSSLELGDSALYFCASSVAPTGDYLHFGNGTRLTVT.

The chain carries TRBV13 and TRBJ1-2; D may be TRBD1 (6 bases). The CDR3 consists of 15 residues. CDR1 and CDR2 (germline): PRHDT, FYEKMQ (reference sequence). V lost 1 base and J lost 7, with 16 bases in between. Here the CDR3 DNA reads TGTGCCAGCAGCTTAGCGGGGGGCGGATTCACTGGCTACACCTTC. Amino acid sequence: CASSLAGGGFTGYTF.

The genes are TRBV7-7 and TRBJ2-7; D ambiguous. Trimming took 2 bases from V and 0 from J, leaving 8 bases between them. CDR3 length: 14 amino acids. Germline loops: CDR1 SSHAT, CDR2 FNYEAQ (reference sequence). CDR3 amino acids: CASSLSFPSYEQYF. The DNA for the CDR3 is TGTGCCAGCAGCTTAAGTTTTCCCTCCTACGAGCAGTACTTC.

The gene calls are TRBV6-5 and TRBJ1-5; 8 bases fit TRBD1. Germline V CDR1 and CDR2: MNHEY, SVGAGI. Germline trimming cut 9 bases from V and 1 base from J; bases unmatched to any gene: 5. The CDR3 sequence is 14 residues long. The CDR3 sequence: CASKQGGSNQPQHF. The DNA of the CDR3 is TGTGCCAGTAAACAGGGGGGGAGCAATCAGCCCCAGCATTTT.

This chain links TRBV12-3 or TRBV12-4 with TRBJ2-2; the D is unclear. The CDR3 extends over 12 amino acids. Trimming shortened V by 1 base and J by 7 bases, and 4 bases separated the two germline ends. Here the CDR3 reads CASSLEGGELFF. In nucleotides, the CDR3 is TGTGCCAGCAGTTTAGAGGGCGGGGAGCTGTTTTTT.

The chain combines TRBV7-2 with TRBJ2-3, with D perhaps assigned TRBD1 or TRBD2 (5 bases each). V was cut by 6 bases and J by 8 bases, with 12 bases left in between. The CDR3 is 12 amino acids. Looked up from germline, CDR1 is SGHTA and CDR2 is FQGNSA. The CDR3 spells CASRTGPGTQYF. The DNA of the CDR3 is TGTGCCAGCAGAACGGGACCCGGTACGCAGTATTTT. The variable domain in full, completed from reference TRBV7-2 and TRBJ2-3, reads GAGVSQSPSNKVTEKGKDVELRCDPISGHTALYWYRQSLGQGLEFLIYFQGNSAPDKSGLPSDRFSAERTGGSVSTLTIQRTQQEDSAVYLCASRTGPGTQYFGPGTRLTVL.

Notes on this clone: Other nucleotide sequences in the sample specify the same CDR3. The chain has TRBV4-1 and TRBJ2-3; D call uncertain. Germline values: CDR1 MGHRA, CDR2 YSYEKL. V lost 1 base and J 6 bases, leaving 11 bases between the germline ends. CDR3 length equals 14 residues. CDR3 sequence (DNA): TGCGCCAGCAGCCAAGTGGGATTTGGGGATACGCAGTATTTT. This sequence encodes CASSQVGFGDTQYF.

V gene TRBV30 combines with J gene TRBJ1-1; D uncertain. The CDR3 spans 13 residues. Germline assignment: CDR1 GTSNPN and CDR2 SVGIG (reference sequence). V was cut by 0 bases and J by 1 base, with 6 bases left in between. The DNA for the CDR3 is TGTGCCTGGAGTGTAACGCGGAACACTGAAGCTTTCTTT. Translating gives CAWSVTRNTEAFF.

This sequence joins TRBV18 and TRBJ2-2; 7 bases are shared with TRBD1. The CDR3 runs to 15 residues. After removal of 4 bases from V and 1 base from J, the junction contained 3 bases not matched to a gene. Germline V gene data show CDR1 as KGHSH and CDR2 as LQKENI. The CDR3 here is CASSLRTGNTGELFF. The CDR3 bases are TGTGCCAGCTCACTACGGACAGGGAACACCGGGGAGCTGTTTTTT.

CDR3: CASSLGNSNEKLFF. The DNA for the CDR3 is TGTGCCAGCAGCTTGGGGAACAGTAATGAAAAACTGTTTTTT. The chain has TRBV7-9 and TRBJ1-4; D gene uncertain. The V gene lost 3 bases and the J gene lost 4 bases, with 9 bases spanning the gap. Germline lookup yields CDR1 SEHNR and CDR2 FQNEAQ (reference sequence). This CDR3 has 14 amino acids.

The CDR3 sequence is CASSPRGTGVEEKLFF. CDR3 sequence (DNA): TGTGCCAGCTCACCACGAGGGACAGGGGTGGAGGAAAAACTGTTTTTT. V gene TRBV18 combines with J gene TRBJ1-4; TRBD1 matches 10 bases. The J segment lost 8 bases and the V segment lost 1 base, leaving 7 bases of the junction unmatched. CDR1 and CDR2 (germline): KGHSH, LQKENI. The CDR3 is 16 residues long.

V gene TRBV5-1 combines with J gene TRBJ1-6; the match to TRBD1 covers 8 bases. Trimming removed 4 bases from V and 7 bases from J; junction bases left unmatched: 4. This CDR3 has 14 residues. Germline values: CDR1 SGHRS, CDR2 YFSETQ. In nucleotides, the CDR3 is TGCGCCAGCAGCATGGGACAGGAAAATTCACCCCTCCACTTT. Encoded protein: CASSMGQENSPLHF.

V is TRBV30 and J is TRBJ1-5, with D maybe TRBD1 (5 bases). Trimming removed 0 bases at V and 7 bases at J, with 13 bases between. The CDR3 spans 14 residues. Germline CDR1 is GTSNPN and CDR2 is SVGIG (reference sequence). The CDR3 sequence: CAWSVGGGGQPQHF. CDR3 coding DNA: TGTGCCTGGAGTGTTGGTGGGGGTGGCCAGCCCCAGCATTTT.

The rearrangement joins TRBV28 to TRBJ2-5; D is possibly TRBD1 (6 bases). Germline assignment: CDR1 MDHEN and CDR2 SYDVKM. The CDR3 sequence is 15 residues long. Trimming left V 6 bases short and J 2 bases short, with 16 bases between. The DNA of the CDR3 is TGTGCCAGCAGCCCCCTACAGGGCGGGCAAGAGACCCAGTACTTC. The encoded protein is CASSPLQGGQETQYF.

Written as DNA, the CDR3 is TGTGCCAGCAGCTTACCGCCCAGCACCGGGGAGCTGTTTTTT. This sequence encodes CASSLPPSTGELFF. The chain employs TRBV11-1 and TRBJ2-2; D is ambiguous. The CDR3 extends over 14 amino acids. Trimming removed 2 bases at V and 4 bases at J, with 8 bases between. Looked up from germline, CDR1 is SGHAT and CDR2 is FQDESV (reference sequence).

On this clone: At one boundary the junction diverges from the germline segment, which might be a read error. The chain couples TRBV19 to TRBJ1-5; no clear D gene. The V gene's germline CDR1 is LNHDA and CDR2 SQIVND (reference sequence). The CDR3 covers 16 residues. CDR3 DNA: TGTGCCAGTAGGATAGGGCCAGGATCTAATTCTCAGCCCCAGCATTTT. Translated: CASRIGPGSNSQPQHF.

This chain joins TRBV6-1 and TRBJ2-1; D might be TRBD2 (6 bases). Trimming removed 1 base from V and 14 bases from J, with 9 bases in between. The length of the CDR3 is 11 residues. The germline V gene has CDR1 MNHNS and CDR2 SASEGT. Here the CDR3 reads CASSEVREEFF. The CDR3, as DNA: TGTGCCAGCAGTGAAGTGAGGGAGGAGTTCTTC.